This TCR beta chain was sequenced for a study of Graves' ophthalmopathy and Graves' hyperthyroidism. Aged 18 to 65, the patients with hyperthyroidism had under 2 months' duration and were newly diagnosed. Turning to this clonotype: As yet, its antigen is unknown.

Scientists amplified the TCR beta CDR3 regions from RNA transcripts. HTBI primers were employed in first-round RT-PCR, then a second-round multiplex PCR followed. TCRdb passed the multiplex PCR reads through MiXCR, listing each CDR3 protein once. The sample yields roughly 380,000 distinct CDR3 sequences, just over 15% seen once. General study points: Discrimination between ophthalmopathy and stable hyperthyroidism by a 13-signature model showed roughly 88% sensitivity and 65% to 84% specificity.

Sequenced: peripheral blood. This sequence was found in a woman aged 18 to 35 with stable Graves' hyperthyroidism.

The CDR3 bases are TGTGCCAGCAGTCTTACCTTTAGGCAGCCCCAGCATTTT. Its protein is CASSLTFRQPQHF. This chain links TRBV12-3 or TRBV12-4 with TRBJ1-5; D remains unclear. Trimming removed 5 bases at V and 7 bases at J, with 12 bases between. The CDR3 has 13 residues.